This T cell receptor (beta chain) was captured in a study of CD8+ T cells in alopecia areata. Study results and limitations: It was lesional scalp, especially alopecia totalis/universalis, that showed higher clonality than normal scalp. Unlike in mice, where it was clearer, TCR sharing across patients was less clear, possibly HLA-related.

CD4+ and CD8+ T cells were sorted from PBMCs. As for this clone: Its antigen is still unknown.

The authors extracted RNA and reverse transcribed it into cDNA as the sequencing template. Data came from immunoSEQ multiplex PCR; TCRdb stores just in-frame clones and leaves some out. The sample lists around 120,000 clones, 55% to 80% occurring once. Germline V gene lookup returns CDR1 MNHEY and CDR2 SVGAGI. This CDR3 spans 14 amino acids. Between the trimmed V and J ends, which lost 0 bases and 10 bases, there was a span of 15 bases. This receptor was identified in a human donor in good health. The sample comprised CD4+ T cells sorted from blood. V gene TRBV6-5 combines with J gene TRBJ1-1; weak D call: TRBD1 (5 bases). The CDR3 coding sequence is TGTGCCAGCAGTTACTCGAAAAGCGGCGGGGGAGCTTTCTTT. Translating it yields CASSYSKSGGGAFF.